Each of the 23 T cell receptor beta chains below was sequenced from the same sample in a study of early T cells in non-severe SARS-CoV-2 infection. TCRdb called the 5' RACE reads again in MiXCR, with one record for every CDR3 protein. The table lists about 35,000 distinct CDR3 sequences, approximately 4.6% of them singletons, with around 8% in the top ten. Material for sequencing was whole blood. Every receptor here comes from an adult who was a healthcare worker with PCR-confirmed SARS-CoV-2 infection or an uninfected control (not recorded which).

This clonotype has a count of ten or more. This sequence joins TRBV20-1 and TRBJ1-5; a weak D match, TRBD1 (5 bases). The germline gives CDR1 DFQATT, CDR2 SNEGSKA (reference sequence). CDR3 length equals 13 residues. Between the trimmed V and J ends, which lost 4 bases and 0 bases, there was a span of 7 bases. CDR3 region: CSATQDSNQPQHF. As DNA, the CDR3 is TGCAGTGCTACACAGGATAGCAATCAGCCCCAGCATTTT.

This clonotype was detected ten times or more. The V and J genes are TRBV23-1 and TRBJ2-2, with D perhaps matching TRBD1 (6 bases). TRBV23-1 is an ORF; its function is uncertain. With 2 bases removed from V and 0 bases from J, the gap between germline ends came to 16 bases. The CDR3 spans 18 residues. CDR3 DNA sequence: TGCGCCAGCAGTCAACGGATATTTGGGGGCGCGAACACCGGGGAGCTGTTTTTT. Its protein is CASSQRIFGGANTGELFF.

The chain is built from TRBV3-1 and TRBJ2-2; D unresolved. V lost 0 bases to trimming and J lost 7 bases, with 15 bases between them. The germline V gene has CDR1 LGHDT and CDR2 YNNKEL (reference sequence). The CDR3 length is 16 residues. The CDR3 sequence: CASSQDPIPRVGELFF. The CDR3 bases are TGTGCCAGCAGCCAAGACCCCATCCCACGTGTCGGGGAGCTGTTTTTT.

The table lists this clonotype with many counts. The V gene is TRBV5-4, the J gene TRBJ1-2; D unclear. Germline CDR1 and CDR2: SGHNT and YYREEE (reference sequence). The germline V and J ends were trimmed by 3 bases and 4 bases, with 16 bases remaining between them. The CDR3 runs to 15 residues. Here the CDR3 DNA reads TGTGCCAGCAGCTCCTTGACAAATAACCCCTATGGCTACACCTTC. Its translation: CASSSLTNNPYGYTF. Combining the CDR3 with reference TRBV5-4 and TRBJ1-2 gives the whole variable domain ETGVTQSPTHLIKTRGQQVTLRCSSQSGHNTVSWYQQALGQGPQFIFQYYREEENGRGNFPPRFSGLQFPNYSSELNVNALELDDSALYLCASSSLTNNPYGYTFGSGTRLTVV.

This clonotype was seen at least ten times. This chain uses TRBV10-3 with TRBJ1-1; D gene ambiguous. The ends were cut back, 3 bases at V and 0 bases at J, with 11 bases in the middle. The CDR3 consists of 15 residues. Germline V gene lookup returns CDR1 ENHRY and CDR2 SYGVKD. The CDR3: CAISEKGWMNTEAFF. In DNA form, the CDR3 reads TGTGCCATCAGTGAAAAGGGTTGGATGAACACTGAAGCTTTCTTT.

Ten or more counts support this clonotype. This chain joins TRBV15 and TRBJ2-1; D call uncertain. CDR3 length equals 12 residues. The germline V gene has CDR1 LNHNV and CDR2 YYDKDF (reference sequence). V gave up 2 bases and J gave up 8 bases, with 7 bases separating them. The CDR3 DNA sequence: TGTGCCACCAGCAGAAATAGAGATGAGCAGTTCTTC. Its protein is CATSRNRDEQFF.

This clonotype is classed as medium-sized (0.01 to 0.1%). The V call is TRBV29-1, the J call TRBJ2-7, with TRBD2 matching 7 bases. The CDR3 runs 15 residues. The V segment lost 1 base and the J segment 7 bases; nucleotides outside the gene matches: 13. Per germline, CDR1 SQVTM and CDR2 ANQGSEA. CDR3 sequence: CSVEGGSGPAGEQYF. CDR3 in DNA: TGCAGCGTTGAAGGAGGTAGCGGGCCCGCTGGGGAGCAGTACTTC.

The genes are TRBV28 and TRBJ1-2; D gene uncertain. Looked up from germline, CDR1 is MDHEN and CDR2 is SYDVKM. Trimming cost V 5 bases and J 4 bases, with 11 bases left between them. The CDR3 is 13 amino acids. The CDR3 spells CASSPDGTYGYTF. In nucleotides, the CDR3 is TGTGCCAGCAGTCCAGACGGTACCTATGGCTACACCTTC.

The table lists this clonotype with many counts. V gene TRBV20-1 combines with J gene TRBJ2-5; TRBD1 is a possible D gene (7 bases). The CDR3 spans 14 residues. V gave up 1 base and J gave up 3 bases, with 12 bases separating them. Germline loops: CDR1 DFQATT, CDR2 SNEGSKA (reference sequence). Here the CDR3 DNA reads TGCAGTGCTAGAGTCGGAGGGGGCGAAGAGACCCAGTACTTC. Its translation is CSARVGGGEETQYF.

This clonotype showed up many times. V gene TRBV7-9 combines with J gene TRBJ1-2; no firm D call. This CDR3 has 12 amino acids. CDR1 is SEHNR, CDR2 FQNEAQ, per germline (reference sequence). The V end lost 1 base, the J end lost 5 bases, and 5 bases lay between the germline ends. DNA for the CDR3: TGTGCCAGCAGCTTAGGGGAATATGGCTACACCTTC. Translation gives CASSLGEYGYTF. Complete variable domain (other parts from reference TRBV7-9 and TRBJ1-2): DTGVSQNPRHKITKRGQNVTFRCDPISEHNRLYWYRQTLGQGPEFLTYFQNEAQLEKSRLLSDRFSAERPKGSFSTLEIQRTEQGDSAMYLCASSLGEYGYTFGSGTRLTVV.

This clonotype was detected only a few times. The chain links TRBV7-2 to TRBJ2-7; a possible D gene is TRBD1 (5 bases). The germline CDR1 and CDR2 sequences are SGHTA and FQGNSA. V gave up 3 bases and J gave up 6 bases, with 9 bases separating them. CDR3 size: 12 residues. The CDR3, as DNA: TGTGCCAGCAGCTTTAGGGGCAGCGAGCAGTACTTC. It codes for CASSFRGSEQYF.

This clonotype has ten or more counts. This rearrangement joins TRBV7-2 to TRBJ1-2; 8 nucleotides align to TRBD1. V lost 4 bases, J lost 4 bases, and 8 bases stayed unmatched. Germline values: CDR1 SGHTA, CDR2 FQGNSA. This CDR3 has 15 amino acids. This CDR3 is CASSYIGQGGYGYTF. The CDR3 DNA sequence: TGTGCCAGCAGCTACATTGGACAGGGAGGCTATGGCTACACCTTC.

In its sample, this clonotype was seen many times. This chain joins TRBV7-2 and TRBJ2-1; D is undetermined. The CDR3 loop spans 16 amino acids. The V end was cut by 2 bases, the J end by 4 bases, with 15 bases between. CDR1 and CDR2 (germline): SGHTA, FQGNSA. In DNA, the CDR3 is TGTGCCAGCAGCTTATGGAGTGGAAAAGGATACAATGAGCAGTTCTTC. This translates into CASSLWSGKGYNEQFF.

This clonotype has a count of ten or more. The chain has TRBV12-3 or TRBV12-4 and TRBJ1-1; 9 nucleotides match TRBD1. V trimming: 6 bases; J trimming: 4 bases; junction bases outside the gene matches: 12. The CDR3 runs 16 residues. The CDR3 sequence: CASRYHGTGRGTEAFF. DNA of the CDR3: TGTGCCAGCAGATATCACGGGACAGGGAGAGGCACTGAAGCTTTCTTT.

This clonotype was seen a few times. The rearrangement links TRBV11-2 to TRBJ2-3; TRBD2 is a possible D gene (6 bases). The germline gives CDR1 SGHAT, CDR2 FQNNGV. The CDR3 has 15 amino acids. The ends were cut back, 5 bases at V and 0 bases at J, with 12 bases in the middle. As DNA, the CDR3 is TGTGCCAGCAGCGGGGGAGGAGTCAGCACAGATACGCAGTATTTT. Translation: CASSGGGVSTDTQYF.

This clonotype was counted ten times or more. The CDR3 nucleotides are TGTGCCAGCAGTTCCGGGACAGGGGGCCACGGGGAGCTGTTTTTT. Its translation is CASSSGTGGHGELFF. The chain recombines TRBV28 with TRBJ2-2, with 12 bases lining up with TRBD1. CDR3 size: 15 residues. V shed 4 bases, J shed 7 bases, and the junction held 4 bases outside the gene matches. The germline CDR1 and CDR2 sequences are MDHEN and SYDVKM.

The sample holds a few counts of this clonotype. The genes are TRBV5-1 and TRBJ1-6; 9 bases are shared with TRBD1. CDR3 size: 14 residues. CDR1 is SGHRS and CDR2 is YFSETQ in the germline V gene. Trimming removed 4 bases from V and 9 bases from J; junction bases left unmatched: 5. The CDR3 protein is CASSDGQGSSPLHF. CDR3 DNA: TGCGCCAGCAGCGACGGACAGGGGAGTTCACCCCTCCACTTT.

In its sample, this clonotype was seen many times. This chain connects TRBV30 to TRBJ2-7, with TRBD1 matching 7 bases. The CDR3 contains 13 residues. CDR1 is GTSNPN, CDR2 SVGIG, per germline (reference sequence). The V and J ends lost 8 bases and 2 bases, in that order; junction bases with no gene match: 9. This CDR3 reads CAGTGTATYEQYF. In DNA form, the CDR3 reads TGTGCCGGGACCGGGACAGCTACCTACGAGCAGTACTTC.

The table lists this clonotype with many counts. The chain uses TRBV3-1 and TRBJ1-4; tentative D call: TRBD1 (5 bases). V lost 4 bases, J lost 7 bases, and 13 bases lay in between. This CDR3 comprises 14 residues. Looked up from germline, CDR1 is LGHDT and CDR2 is YNNKEL (reference sequence). CDR3 nucleotide sequence: TGTGCCAGCAGCCTCGGGACGCGGGGTGAAAAACTGTTTTTT. Its translation: CASSLGTRGEKLFF.

The table lists this clonotype with many counts. The chain has TRBV7-9 and TRBJ2-2, with TRBD1 as a possible D gene (6 bases). The germline V and J ends were trimmed by 6 bases and 4 bases, with 12 bases remaining between them. Germline lookup yields CDR1 SEHNR and CDR2 FQNEAQ (reference sequence). The CDR3 runs to 14 residues. The CDR3 loop is CASRTTGSTGELFF. The CDR3 DNA reads as TGTGCCAGCAGGACCACAGGGAGCACCGGGGAGCTGTTTTTT.

The chain is built from TRBV18 and TRBJ1-2; D not certain. The germline gives CDR1 KGHSH, CDR2 LQKENI. Trimming stripped 0 bases from V and 2 bases from J, with 13 bases between. The CDR3 extends over 16 amino acids. Here the CDR3 DNA reads TGTGCCAGCTCACCACCCCCAACACGGGTGAACTATGGCTACACCTTC. Translating gives CASSPPPTRVNYGYTF.

Ten or more counts support this clonotype. The chain recombines TRBV24-1 with TRBJ2-2; 13 nucleotides match TRBD2. The CDR3 extends over 16 amino acids. CDR1 and CDR2 from the germline V gene are KGHDR and SFDVKD. V lost 4 bases, J lost 6 bases, and 4 bases stayed unmatched. The CDR3 bases are TGTGCCACCAGTGACCCTACTAGCGGGGGGGCCGGGGAGCTGTTTTTT. This sequence encodes CATSDPTSGGAGELFF.

This clonotype was observed a few times. The CDR3 protein is CSARNHALAGAPYNEQFF. CDR3 sequence (DNA): TGCAGTGCTAGGAACCATGCTTTAGCGGGGGCCCCCTACAATGAGCAGTTCTTC. The chain has TRBV20-1 and TRBJ2-1, with 9 bases fitting TRBD2. The CDR3 is made up of 18 amino acids. The V gene's germline CDR1 is DFQATT and CDR2 SNEGSKA (reference sequence). V gave up 3 bases and J gave up 2 bases; unmatched junction bases: 14.